This is a list of T cell receptor beta chains from one sample in a study of post-analysis software for immune sequencing data. TCRdb analysed the PCR reads with MiXCR anew, one entry per CDR3 protein. The table records hundreds of thousands of distinct CDR3 sequences, about 39% of them present only once. Sequenced material: blood. The receptor source for this set is a girl under 10 years old with multiple sclerosis. The CDR3 runs from the conserved cysteine through the conserved F or W. Size values are once, few and many counts, or a class for expanded clones, and some rows have none.

j_call clone_size v_call cdr3_aa
TRBJ2-1 - TRBV27 CASSFAGRLEVDYNEQFF
TRBJ2-7 few TRBV5-1 CASSANLGTSRSYEQYF
TRBJ2-3 - TRBV7-9 CASSLWREATDTQYF
TRBJ1-5 - TRBV7-2 CASSLSSSQPQHF
TRBJ2-1 - TRBV10-3 CAAGSGSTEQFF
TRBJ1-2 - TRBV7-3 CASSSPGQALLNYGYTF
TRBJ1-2 - TRBV28 CASSRTGAGGYTF
TRBJ2-5 - TRBV12-3/TRBV12-4 CASSLGRLAGTNERYF
TRBJ2-7 few TRBV7-8 CASSTTALTYEQYF
TRBJ2-5 - TRBV12-3/TRBV12-4 CASSFGLLQETQYF
TRBJ2-1 - TRBV18 CASSPPSYTGGYHEQFF
TRBJ2-4 - TRBV18 CASSPFRGWGQYF
TRBJ2-3 few TRBV12-3/TRBV12-4 CASSFTEGTQYF
TRBJ2-7 - TRBV27 CASSFVAGESYEQYF
TRBJ2-7 - TRBV5-1 CASSLGPSDRGNTQYF
TRBJ1-1 - TRBV6-5 CASSRGPDNTEAFF
TRBJ2-6 - TRBV7-6 CASRKETGGNVLTF
TRBJ2-1 - TRBV2 CASSEPGVKGRNEQFF
TRBJ1-1 once TRBV6-6 CASSYDGIEAFF
TRBJ2-7 - TRBV29-1 CSVEWGPYEQYF
TRBJ2-6 few TRBV7-2 CASSLPTGPSSGANVLTF
- once TRBV12-3/TRBV12-4 CASRTTAGVGTQYF
TRBJ2-1 - TRBV4-2 CASSQLESPGRYNEQFF
TRBJ2-1 - TRBV29-1 CSAAGQKYNEQFF
TRBJ1-2 few TRBV20-1 CSASPEFYGYTF
TRBJ2-7 few TRBV5-1 CASSLETSTLGQSYEQYF
TRBJ2-5 - TRBV3-1 CASSQDIAGEGETQYF
TRBJ1-6 - TRBV7-3 CASRLPGRNSPLHF
TRBJ2-1 few TRBV4-2 CASSQKVVGQGDNEQFF
TRBJ1-2 few TRBV29-1 CSVRGHSNYGYTF
TRBJ1-4 once TRBV24-1 CATSDFSGTGNEKLFF
TRBJ1-2 few TRBV2 CASSEDVGGSYGYTF
TRBJ2-3 many TRBV28 CASTISWIEDHTQYF
TRBJ2-1 - TRBV28 CASSSNSGGIRNEQFF
TRBJ1-6 few TRBV12-3/TRBV12-4 CASSFLSGSPLHF
TRBJ2-7 - TRBV6-1 CASSEAPRGGYEQYF
TRBJ2-1 few TRBV7-8 CASSPLTSGSKFF
TRBJ2-7 once TRBV27 CASSHTGYEQYF
TRBJ1-2 few TRBV6-5 CASSYLPGQNYGYTF
TRBJ1-1 - TRBV12-3/TRBV12-4 CASIPDGEIMNTEAFF
- - TRBV28 CASNPGAGQGSGEQYF
- few TRBV29-1 CSGTSGYEQYF
TRBJ1-1 - TRBV6-6 CASSYEGYVGEAFF
TRBJ1-6 few TRBV6-5 CASRPTTYDSPLHF
TRBJ2-1 few TRBV5-1 CASSLWDRGGNEQFF
TRBJ2-1 - TRBV28 CASSWDPPAGEQFF
TRBJ2-1 - TRBV6-6 CASSYSRDSMLSEQFF
TRBJ2-7 - TRBV5-1 CASSLVAGGSYNEQYF
TRBJ1-5 once TRBV2 CASSAQGSSNQPQHF
TRBJ2-1 - TRBV12-3/TRBV12-4 CASSLRTSGGAFSYNEQFF
TRBJ1-1 - TRBV4-1 CASSPRTEMNTEAFF
TRBJ2-7 few TRBV20-1 CSAEGLAGRGEQYF
TRBJ2-1 - TRBV2 CASRDRPAYNEQFF
TRBJ1-4 - TRBV5-6 CASSLRQGANEKLFF
TRBJ2-7 - TRBV28 CASSLLGEGLYEQYF